The 20 T cell receptor beta chains below come from one sample, sequenced in a study of glioma-infiltrating T cells after dendritic cell vaccination. The repertoire was sequenced with immunoSEQ multiplex PCR; TCRdb's copy has only in-frame clones and lacks some. The sample holds about 82,000 clones, roughly 90% seen once. The sample was blood, taken before dendritic cell vaccination. The receptors were gathered from a human donor with glioblastoma.

This clone has just one count. The chain carries TRBV5-1 and TRBJ1-4, with 10 nucleotides matching TRBD1. The CDR3 is 15 amino acids. The V and J ends lost 0 bases and 6 bases, in that order; junction bases with no gene match: 2. Germline V gene sequence: CDR1 SGHRS, CDR2 YFSETQ. CDR3 nucleotide sequence: TGCGCCAGCAGCTTGGAGGGGACAGGGGATGAAAAACTGTTTTTT. This gives the protein CASSLEGTGDEKLFF.

The chain combines TRBV7-8 with TRBJ1-1; no firm D call. V dropped 2 bases and J dropped 1 base, with 14 bases sitting between them. The CDR3 loop spans 16 amino acids. From germline, CDR1 is SGHVS and CDR2 FQNEAQ. The DNA of the CDR3 is TGTGCCAGCAGCTTACCAGGTGGAGGGAGGAACACTGAAGCTTTCTTT. Its translation: CASSLPGGGRNTEAFF.

This clone was recorded only once. This chain connects TRBV5-1 to TRBJ2-7, with 7 bases matching TRBD1. The CDR3 extends over 15 amino acids. V dropped 0 bases and J dropped 0; count of bases not matched to a gene: 3. Looked up from germline, CDR1 is SGHRS and CDR2 is YFSETQ. As DNA, the CDR3 is TGCGCCAGCAGCTTGGCAGGGGACAGCTCCTACGAGCAGTACTTC. This codes for CASSLAGDSSYEQYF.

The gene calls are TRBV5-8 and TRBJ1-1, with D uncertain. V was shortened by 0 bases and J by 4 bases, with 13 bases between the two germline ends. This CDR3 is built from 15 residues. Germline CDR1 and CDR2: SGHTS and YDEGEE. The CDR3 sequence is CASSLVGRLTTEAFF. For the CDR3, the DNA is TGTGCCAGCAGCTTGGTGGGCAGGTTGACCACTGAAGCTTTCTTT.

The chain is built from TRBV7-3 and TRBJ2-3; 7 bases line up with TRBD2. Germline V gene data show CDR1 as SGHTA and CDR2 as FQGTGA. This CDR3 has 14 residues. Trimming at V came to 2 bases and at J to 4 bases, leaving 3 bases not matched to a gene. CDR3 region: CASSLAGAADTQYF. The CDR3 bases are TGTGCCAGCAGCTTAGCGGGAGCAGCAGATACGCAGTATTTT. The full variable domain, rest sourced from reference TRBV7-3 and TRBJ2-3, is GAGVSQTPSNKVTEKGKYVELRCDPISGHTALYWYRQSLGQGPEFLIYFQGTGAADDSGLPNDRFFAVRPEGSVSTLKIQRTERGDSAVYLCASSLAGAADTQYFGPGTRLTVL.

The chain couples TRBV11-2 to TRBJ2-2; 9 bases map to TRBD2. Germline V gene lookup returns CDR1 SGHAT and CDR2 FQNNGV. The V segment lost 7 bases and the J segment 5 bases; nucleotides outside the gene matches: 11. This CDR3 comprises 16 residues. CDR3 in amino acids: CASKLGLAGITGELFF. The CDR3 DNA is TGTGCCAGCAAACTTGGCCTAGCGGGGATTACCGGGGAGCTGTTTTTT.

This clone turned up a few times. The chain has TRBV11-2 and TRBJ2-1; D not resolved. This CDR3 region has 14 residues. The V end was cut by 7 bases, the J end by 9 bases, with 19 bases between. CDR1 SGHAT and CDR2 FQNNGV come from the germline V gene. The CDR3 DNA reads as TGTGCCAGCACACACCCCCGCGCAGCAGGTGAGCAGTTCTTC. Its protein product is CASTHPRAAGEQFF. Variable domain in full (rest from reference TRBV11-2 and TRBJ2-1): EAGVAQSPRYKIIEKRQSVAFWCNPISGHATLYWYQQILGQGPKLLIQFQNNGVVDDSQLPKDRFSAERLKGVDSTLKIQPAKLEDSAVYLCASTHPRAAGEQFFGPGTRLTVL.

The genes are TRBV6-4 and TRBJ2-3; 9 bases agree with TRBD1. V dropped 2 bases and J dropped 2; count of bases not matched to a gene: 29. The CDR3 sequence is 24 residues long. CDR1 is MRHNA, CDR2 SNTAGT, per germline. The CDR3 is CASSDDWTGAQPGPDGPYTDTQYF. The CDR3 region has the DNA TGTGCCAGCAGTGACGACTGGACAGGGGCCCAACCGGGCCCCGACGGGCCGTACACAGATACGCAGTATTTT.

The gene calls are TRBV27 and TRBJ2-7; no reliable D call. V was pared by 5 bases and J by 2 bases, with 13 bases between. From germline, CDR1 is MNHEY and CDR2 SMNVEV (reference sequence). The CDR3 is 14 amino acids. The CDR3 here is CASSQRRLAYEQYF. As DNA, the CDR3 is TGTGCCAGCAGTCAACGGAGACTGGCCTACGAGCAGTACTTC.

The chain links TRBV19 to TRBJ2-1, with 12 bases fitting TRBD2. The CDR3 runs 14 residues. Losses at the gene ends were 5 bases for V and 7 bases for J; bases not matched to a gene: 3. Germline CDR1 is LNHDA and CDR2 is SQIVND (reference sequence). CDR3 coding DNA: TGTGCCAGTAGTCCGGGGACTAGCGGGAATGAGCAGTTCTTC. It is translated as CASSPGTSGNEQFF.

The sample holds a few counts of this clone. V gene TRBV6-4 combines with J gene TRBJ1-2, with D unresolved. V was cut by 0 bases and J by 7 bases, with 9 bases left in between. The CDR3 has 13 residues. Germline V gene lookup returns CDR1 MRHNA and CDR2 SNTAGT. CDR3 in amino acids: CASSDSDNGGYTF. The CDR3 nucleotides are TGTGCCAGCAGTGACTCTGACAACGGTGGCTACACCTTC.

The rearrangement links TRBV29-1 to TRBJ1-4; 7 bases line up with TRBD1. Germline V gene lookup returns CDR1 SQVTM and CDR2 ANQGSEA. This CDR3 is built from 14 residues. The junction had 9 bases not matched to a gene; V was cut back by 3 bases and J by 8 bases. DNA for the CDR3: TGCAGCGTTGATTCCGCAGGGGGTGGGGAAAAACTGTTTTTT. Its translation is CSVDSAGGGEKLFF.

The gene calls are TRBV6-1 and TRBJ2-3, with 9 bases lining up with TRBD1. Germline CDR1 is MNHNS and CDR2 is SASEGT. The V and J ends lost 5 bases and 1 base, in that order; junction bases with no gene match: 4. This CDR3 region has 15 residues. The CDR3 sequence is CASSPDRGGTDTQYF. CDR3 nucleotides: TGTGCCAGCAGTCCGGACAGGGGAGGCACAGATACGCAGTATTTT.

The V and J genes are TRBV14 and TRBJ2-7, with 8 nucleotides matching TRBD1. The CDR3 consists of 15 residues. The J segment lost 1 base and the V segment lost 1 base, leaving 3 bases of the junction unmatched. Germline CDR1 SGHDN, CDR2 FVKESK. The CDR3 loop reads CASSQARGLSYEQYF. CDR3 nucleotide sequence: TGTGCCAGCAGCCAAGCCAGGGGGCTTTCCTACGAGCAGTACTTC.

V is TRBV4-1 and J is TRBJ2-3, with TRBD2 matching over 11 bases. The CDR3 totals 17 residues. Germline CDR1 and CDR2: MGHRA and YSYEKL. J gave up 7 bases and V 1 base, and 10 bases lay outside the gene matches. The CDR3 here is CASSQGQTSGGPNTQYF. CDR3 in DNA: TGCGCCAGCAGCCAAGGCCAAACTAGCGGGGGCCCAAATACGCAGTATTTT.

Here the CDR3 DNA reads TGTGCCAGCAGGGACGGGACAGGGGGGTATGGCTACACCTTC. Protein: CASRDGTGGYGYTF. V usage is TRBV2 and J usage is TRBJ1-2; 11 positions match TRBD1. The CDR3 spans 14 residues. J gave up 5 bases and V 6 bases, and 5 bases lay outside the gene matches. Germline lookup yields CDR1 SNHLY and CDR2 FYNNEI. Full variable domain (remainder filled in from reference TRBV2 and TRBJ1-2): EPEVTQTPSHQVTQMGQEVILRCVPISNHLYFYWYRQILGQKVEFLVSFYNNEISEKSEIFDDQFSVERPDGSNFTLKIRSTKLEDSAMYFCASRDGTGGYGYTFGSGTRLTVV.

V usage is TRBV30 and J usage is TRBJ2-7, with 9 positions matching TRBD1. CDR3 size: 12 residues. In germline, CDR1 is GTSNPN, CDR2 SVGIG (reference sequence). V shed 8 bases, J shed 0 bases, and the junction held 2 bases outside the gene matches. CDR3 residues: CAGDRDSYEQYF. The CDR3 nucleotides read TGTGCCGGGGACAGGGACTCCTACGAGCAGTACTTC.

CDR3 in DNA: TGCGCCAGCAGCACGACACTCGACTCTGGGGCCAACGTCCTGACTTTC. It codes for CASSTTLDSGANVLTF. This rearrangement joins TRBV5-1 to TRBJ2-6; D is undetermined. V was clipped by 4 bases and J by 0 bases, with 11 bases between them. The germline CDR1 and CDR2 sequences are SGHRS and YFSETQ. This CDR3 has 16 amino acids.

The V call is TRBV6-1, the J call TRBJ1-5, with a tentative D call TRBD1 (6 bases). This CDR3 region has 12 residues. Germline V gene data show CDR1 as MNHNS and CDR2 as SASEGT. With 2 bases removed from V and 12 bases from J, the gap between germline ends came to 11 bases. The DNA for the CDR3 is TGTGCCAGCAGTGAAAGACAGGCAGGCCAGCATTTT. The encoded protein is CASSERQAGQHF.

The chain combines TRBV10-3 with TRBJ2-1; possible D gene TRBD1, 6 bases. This CDR3 is 12 amino acids long. Germline lookup yields CDR1 ENHRY and CDR2 SYGVKD. V lost 4 bases to trimming and J lost 10 bases, with 11 bases between them. The CDR3 spells CAISGSGVEQFF. CDR3 in DNA: TGTGCCATCAGTGGCTCAGGGGTAGAGCAGTTCTTC.